Listed below are T cell receptor beta chains from one sample, sequenced in a study of immune cell composition in non-small cell lung cancer. TCRdb keeps only in-frame clones here, not all; method: immunoSEQ multiplex PCR. The sample contains about 1,400 clones, 60% to 75% of which appear only once. The sample consisted of lung tumor tissue. The receptors derive from a human donor with non-small cell lung cancer. Each CDR3 is given with its conserved first and last residue. D genes are given only for firm matches. Clone size appears in some rows only: once, few, many, or a class for an expanded clone.

>-|TRBJ1-1|TRBV5-8|TRBD1
CASSLRGLGTEAFF
TGTGCCAGCAGCTTAAGGGGGCTTGGCACTGAAGCTTTCTTT
>-|TRBJ1-2|TRBV6-6|-
CASSYSGANYGYTF
TGTGCCAGCAGTTACTCCGGGGCTAACTATGGCTACACCTTC
>-|TRBJ2-2|TRBV7-2|TRBD2
CASTRIIAGGTGELFF
TGTGCCAGCACCCGAATTATAGCGGGGGGCACCGGGGAGCTGTTTTTT
>-|TRBJ2-7|TRBV7-6|TRBD2
CASSPPSGRYSYEQYF
TGTGCCAGCAGCCCCCCTAGCGGGCGCTACTCCTACGAGCAGTACTTC
>-|TRBJ2-7|TRBV7-8|TRBD1
CASSSWTGQGWYEQYF
TGTGCCAGCAGCTCGTGGACGGGACAGGGGTGGTACGAGCAGTACTTC
>-|TRBJ1-2|TRBV7-8|-
CASSLGRGHYGYTF
TGTGCCAGCAGCTTAGGCAGGGGCCATTATGGCTACACCTTC
>once|TRBJ2-5|TRBV7-3|TRBD1
CASSKGAMETQYF
TGTGCCAGCAGCAAGGGGGCGATGGAGACCCAGTACTTC
>once|TRBJ2-7|TRBV10-3|TRBD1
CAISGLQGGEQYF
TGTGCCATCAGTGGACTACAGGGGGGAGAGCAGTACTTC
>-|TRBJ1-3|TRBV9|-
CASSVDIYSGNTIYF
TGTGCCAGCAGCGTAGACATTTACTCTGGAAACACCATATATTTT
>-|TRBJ2-7|TRBV6-5|-
CASSYSTAFAYEQYF
TGTGCCAGCAGTTACTCGACAGCTTTCGCCTACGAGCAGTACTTC
>once|TRBJ1-6|TRBV21-1|-
CASSTQGVGSYNSPLHF
TGTGCCAGCAGTACACAGGGGGTCGGCTCCTATAATTCACCCCTCCACTTT
>-|TRBJ1-4|TRBV5-1|-
CASSLTATLNEKLFF
TGCGCCAGCAGCTTGACAGCCACACTTAATGAAAAACTGTTTTTT
>-|TRBJ2-7|TRBV27|TRBD1
CASSLQGANYEQYF
TGTGCCAGCAGCCTACAGGGGGCTAACTACGAGCAGTACTTC
>once|TRBJ2-7|TRBV5-5|-
CASSLAPGQAGYEQYF
TGTGCCAGCAGCTTGGCCCCGGGGCAGGCGGGATACGAGCAGTACTTC
>-|TRBJ2-1|TRBV5-8|TRBD2
CASSLLGLAGGSYNEQFF
TGTGCCAGCAGCTTGCTGGGACTAGCGGGGGGCTCCTACAATGAGCAGTTCTTC
>-|TRBJ2-7|TRBV6-1|-
CASSGDIYEQYF
TGTGCCAGCAGTGGGGACATTTACGAGCAGTACTTC
>-|TRBJ1-2|TRBV7-2|TRBD1
CASSPGQGESVRGYTF
TGTGCCAGCAGCCCAGGACAGGGGGAATCAGTCCGTGGCTACACCTTC
>-|TRBJ2-3|TRBV5-1|TRBD2
CASSWPLAGGSTDTQYF
TGCGCCAGCAGCTGGCCACTAGCGGGGGGATCCACAGATACGCAGTATTTT
>once|TRBJ2-7|TRBV11-1|-
CASSPGFEQYF
TGTGCCAGCAGCCCCGGTTTCGAGCAGTACTTC
>-|TRBJ1-4|TRBV7-2|-
CASSFPTATNEKLFF
TGTGCCAGCAGCTTCCCAACTGCAACTAATGAAAAACTGTTTTTT
>-|TRBJ2-1|TRBV7-9|TRBD2
CASSLWLAGSYNEQFF
TGTGCCAGCAGCTTATGGCTAGCGGGGTCCTACAATGAGCAGTTCTTC
>-|TRBJ2-5|TRBV11-2|-
CASSPPSFVETQYF
TGTGCCAGCAGCCCTCCTAGTTTCGTGGAGACCCAGTACTTC
>few|TRBJ1-5|TRBV4-3|TRBD1
CASSPDRVGNQPQHF
TGCGCCAGCAGCCCTGACAGGGTAGGGAATCAGCCCCAGCATTTT
>-|TRBJ2-1|TRBV27|-
CASSLAPTGYPTSNEQFF
TGTGCCAGCAGTTTGGCGCCGACAGGCTATCCTACGAGCAATGAGCAGTTCTTC
>-|TRBJ1-2|TRBV6-6|TRBD1
CASSGTGGGYTF
TGTGCCAGCAGTGGGACAGGCGGGGGCTACACCTTC
>-|TRBJ2-3|TRBV10-1|TRBD2
CASSESRSGRATDTQYF
TGCGCCAGCAGTGAGTCGAGAAGCGGGAGGGCCACAGATACGCAGTATTTT
>-|TRBJ1-5|TRBV7-8|-
CASSAGQSNQPQHF
TGTGCCAGCAGCGCCGGACAGAGCAATCAGCCCCAGCATTTT
>-|TRBJ2-5|TRBV29-1|-
CSVAPTVPQETQYF
TGCAGCGTTGCACCGACAGTACCCCAAGAGACCCAGTACTTC
>-|TRBJ1-5|TRBV5-1|-
CASSLFGNQPQHF
TGCGCCAGCAGCTTATTCGGCAATCAGCCCCAGCATTTT
>-|TRBJ2-5|TRBV5-4|TRBD2
CASSLPRGGSETQYF
TGTGCCAGCAGCTTGCCCCGGGGGGGCAGTGAGACCCAGTACTTC
>-|TRBJ2-2|TRBV7-3|-
CASSLQQQKTGELFF
TGTGCCAGCAGCTTACAACAGCAGAAGACCGGGGAGCTGTTTTTT
>-|TRBJ2-3|TRBV19|TRBD2
CASSSLSGVAADTQYF
TGTGCCAGTAGTTCCCTTAGCGGGGTGGCTGCAGATACGCAGTATTTT
>few|TRBJ2-2|TRBV5-1|-
CASSFLPGTNAGELFF
TGCGCCAGCAGCTTCCTACCGGGGACAAACGCCGGGGAGCTGTTTTTT
>-|TRBJ2-5|TRBV28|TRBD2
CASSSQRGIQETQYF
TGTGCCAGCAGTTCCCAGCGGGGGATACAAGAGACCCAGTACTTC
>-|TRBJ2-6|TRBV6-5|TRBD1
CASRDRGSGANVLTF
TGTGCCAGCAGGGACAGGGGCTCTGGGGCCAACGTCCTGACTTTC
>-|TRBJ2-3|TRBV7-9|-
CASSLTGLEYF
TGTGCCAGCAGCTTAACGGGACTTGAGTATTTT
>-|TRBJ2-5|TRBV4-1|TRBD1
CASSLQGAQTGSETQYF
TGCGCCAGCAGCCTCCAGGGGGCCCAGACAGGGTCCGAGACCCAGTACTTC
>-|TRBJ2-3|TRBV2|TRBD2
CASSVAGPTGDTQYF
TGTGCCAGCAGTGTAGCGGGGCCAACCGGGGATACGCAGTATTTT
>few|TRBJ2-7|TRBV29-1|-
CSVEDPGDRAYEQYF
TGCAGCGTTGAAGATCCGGGGGATAGGGCCTACGAGCAGTACTTC
>few|TRBJ1-2|TRBV5-1|-
CASSLQGNKAEGYTF
TGCGCCAGCAGCTTGCAGGGCAACAAGGCTGAGGGCTACACCTTC
>-|TRBJ2-3|TRBV7-3|TRBD1
CASSLYAIRDRGQRDTQYF
TGTGCCAGCAGCTTATATGCCATCCGGGACAGGGGGCAAAGAGATACGCAGTATTTT
>-|TRBJ1-5|TRBV19|TRBD1
CASNPKGAYSNQPQHF
TGTGCCAGTAATCCCAAGGGGGCTTACAGCAATCAGCCCCAGCATTTT
>-|TRBJ1-4|TRBV29-1|-
CSVEEGLGEKLFF
TGCAGCGTTGAGGAAGGTCTAGGCGAAAAACTGTTTTTT
>large|TRBJ1-1|TRBV4-3|-
CASSQGAGDYTEAFF
TGCGCCAGCAGCCAAGGAGCAGGGGATTATACTGAAGCTTTCTTT
>-|TRBJ2-5|TRBV5-1|-
CASSLVASGETQYF
TGCGCCAGCAGCTTGGTTGCTAGTGGTGAGACCCAGTACTTC
>-|TRBJ1-1|TRBV19|-
CASSQSKKQMNTEAFF
TGTGCCAGTAGCCAATCCAAGAAGCAAATGAACACTGAAGCTTTCTTT
>-|TRBJ2-3|TRBV4-2|TRBD2
CASSQEYGASGRISTDTQYF
TGTGCCAGCAGCCAAGAGTACGGGGCTAGCGGGAGGATTAGCACAGATACGCAGTATTTT
>-|TRBJ1-5|TRBV6-1|TRBD1
CASKPPTGSNQPQHF
TGTGCCAGCAAACCGCCGACAGGGAGCAATCAGCCCCAGCATTTT
>-|TRBJ2-3|TRBV7-6|-
CASSSDGGTTDTQYF
TGTGCCAGCAGCTCCGACGGCGGGACGACAGATACGCAGTATTTT
>-|TRBJ2-3|TRBV6-1|-
CASPPESSLDTQYF
TGTGCCAGCCCCCCTGAGAGCTCCCTGGATACGCAGTATTTT
>-|TRBJ1-1|TRBV7-8|TRBD1
CASSTRQGSNTEAFF
TGTGCCAGCAGCACCAGACAGGGGTCGAACACTGAAGCTTTCTTT
>-|TRBJ2-5|TRBV5-1|-
CASDTGLGETQYF
TGCGCCAGCGATACAGGGTTAGGGGAGACCCAGTACTTC